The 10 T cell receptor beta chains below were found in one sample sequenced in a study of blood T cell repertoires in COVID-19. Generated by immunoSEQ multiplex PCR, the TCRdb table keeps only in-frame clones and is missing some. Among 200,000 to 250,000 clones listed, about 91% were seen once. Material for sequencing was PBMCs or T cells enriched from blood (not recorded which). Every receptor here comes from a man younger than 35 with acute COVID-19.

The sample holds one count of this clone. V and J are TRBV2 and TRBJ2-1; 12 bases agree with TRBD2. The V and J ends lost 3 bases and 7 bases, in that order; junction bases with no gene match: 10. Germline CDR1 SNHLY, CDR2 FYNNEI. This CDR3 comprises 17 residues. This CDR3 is CASSDPSSGRASNEQFF. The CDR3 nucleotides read TGTGCCAGCAGTGATCCCTCTAGCGGGAGGGCCTCGAATGAGCAGTTCTTC.

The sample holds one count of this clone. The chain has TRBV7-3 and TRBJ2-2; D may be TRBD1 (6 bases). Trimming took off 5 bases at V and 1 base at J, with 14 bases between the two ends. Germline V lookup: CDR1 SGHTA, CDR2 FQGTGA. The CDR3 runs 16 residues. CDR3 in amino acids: CASSASGTLNTGELFF. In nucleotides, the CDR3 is TGTGCCAGCAGCGCATCCGGGACACTGAACACCGGGGAGCTGTTTTTT.

The CDR3 loop reads CASTNLGASYNEQFF. The CDR3 DNA follows: TGTGCCAGCACCAATTTGGGCGCCTCCTACAATGAGCAGTTCTTC. The chain is built from TRBV28 and TRBJ2-1; the D is unclear. CDR3 length: 15 amino acids. Trimming removed 7 bases from V and 0 bases from J, with 13 bases in between. The germline V gene encodes CDR1 MDHEN and CDR2 SYDVKM.

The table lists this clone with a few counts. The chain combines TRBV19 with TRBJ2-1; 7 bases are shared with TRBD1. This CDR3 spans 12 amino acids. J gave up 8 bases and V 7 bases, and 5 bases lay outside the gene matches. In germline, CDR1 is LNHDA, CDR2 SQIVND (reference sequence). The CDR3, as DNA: TGTGCCAGTACCTTAGGGGGCGATGAGCAGTTCTTC. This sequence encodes CASTLGGDEQFF.

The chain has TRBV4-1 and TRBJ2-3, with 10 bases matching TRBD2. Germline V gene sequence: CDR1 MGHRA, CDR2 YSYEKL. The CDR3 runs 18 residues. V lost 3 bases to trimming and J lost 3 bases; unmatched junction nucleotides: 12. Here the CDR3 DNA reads TGCGCCAGCAGCCAGTTACCTGGACTAGCGGAGCTAACAGATACGCAGTATTTT. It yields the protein CASSQLPGLAELTDTQYF.

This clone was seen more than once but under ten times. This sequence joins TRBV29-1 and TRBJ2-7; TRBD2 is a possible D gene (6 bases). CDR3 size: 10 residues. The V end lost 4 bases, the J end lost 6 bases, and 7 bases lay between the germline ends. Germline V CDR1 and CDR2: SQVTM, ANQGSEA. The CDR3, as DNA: TGCAGCGTTGTCGGGGGCGAGCAGTACTTC. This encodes CSVVGGEQYF.

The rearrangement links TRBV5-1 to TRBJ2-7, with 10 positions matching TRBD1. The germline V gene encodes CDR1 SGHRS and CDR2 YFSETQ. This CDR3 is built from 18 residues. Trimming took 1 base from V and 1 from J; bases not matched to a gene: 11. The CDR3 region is CASSLRQEPGQGSYEQYF. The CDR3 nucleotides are TGCGCCAGCAGCTTGAGGCAGGAACCGGGACAGGGGTCCTACGAGCAGTACTTC. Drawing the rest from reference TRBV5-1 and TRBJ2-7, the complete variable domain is KAGVTQTPRYLIKTRGQQVTLSCSPISGHRSVSWYQQTPGQGLQFLFEYFSETQRNKGNFPGRFSGRQFSNSRSEMNVSTLELGDSALYLCASSLRQEPGQGSYEQYFGPGTRLTVT.

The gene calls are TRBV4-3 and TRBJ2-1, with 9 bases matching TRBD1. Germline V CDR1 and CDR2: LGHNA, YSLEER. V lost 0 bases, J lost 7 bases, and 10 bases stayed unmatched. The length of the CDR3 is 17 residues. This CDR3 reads CASSQDSWTGARNEQFF. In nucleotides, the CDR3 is TGCGCCAGCAGCCAAGACAGTTGGACAGGGGCTAGGAATGAGCAGTTCTTC.

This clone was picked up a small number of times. CDR3 residues: CASRSRQGNTEAFF. As DNA, the CDR3 is TGCGCCAGCAGGTCCCGACAGGGTAACACTGAAGCTTTCTTT. The chain links TRBV5-1 to TRBJ1-1; TRBD1 matches at 7 bases. This CDR3 contains 14 residues. V shed 5 bases and J 2 bases; nucleotides not matched to a gene: 6. CDR1 and CDR2 from the germline V gene are SGHRS and YFSETQ.

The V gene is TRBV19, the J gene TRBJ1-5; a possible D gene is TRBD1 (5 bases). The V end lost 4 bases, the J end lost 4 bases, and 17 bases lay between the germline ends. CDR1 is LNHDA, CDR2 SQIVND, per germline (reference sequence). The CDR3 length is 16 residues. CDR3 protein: CASSNLETVTNQPQHF. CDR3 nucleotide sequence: TGTGCCAGTAGTAATCTCGAGACAGTAACTAATCAGCCCCAGCATTTT.